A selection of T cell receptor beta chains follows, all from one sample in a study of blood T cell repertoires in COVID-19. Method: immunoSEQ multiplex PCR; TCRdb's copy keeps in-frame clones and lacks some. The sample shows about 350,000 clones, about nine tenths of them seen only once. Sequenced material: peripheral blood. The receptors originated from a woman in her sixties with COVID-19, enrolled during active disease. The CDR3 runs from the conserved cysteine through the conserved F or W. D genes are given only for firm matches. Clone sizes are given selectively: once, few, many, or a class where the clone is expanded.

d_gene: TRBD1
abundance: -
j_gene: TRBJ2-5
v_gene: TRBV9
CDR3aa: CASSVGQGGSETQYF
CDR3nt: TGTGCCAGCAGCGTAGGACAGGGGGGCTCAGAGACCCAGTACTTC

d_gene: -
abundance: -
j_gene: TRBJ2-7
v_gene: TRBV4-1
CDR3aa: CASSQGGGGFTYEQYF
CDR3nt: TGCGCCAGCAGCCAAGGGGGCGGGGGCTTTACCTACGAGCAGTACTTC

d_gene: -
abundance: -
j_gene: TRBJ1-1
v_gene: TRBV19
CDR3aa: CASSGTLNTEAFF
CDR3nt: TGTGCCAGTAGTGGGACACTGAACACTGAAGCTTTCTTT

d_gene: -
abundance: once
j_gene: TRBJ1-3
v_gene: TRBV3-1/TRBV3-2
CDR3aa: CASSQERDTIYF
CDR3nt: TGTGCCAGCAGCCAAGAGCGGGACACCATATATTTT

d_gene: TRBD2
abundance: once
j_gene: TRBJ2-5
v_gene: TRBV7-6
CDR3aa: CASSSTSGAKETQYF
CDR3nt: TGTGCCAGCAGCTCGACTAGCGGGGCCAAAGAGACCCAGTACTTC

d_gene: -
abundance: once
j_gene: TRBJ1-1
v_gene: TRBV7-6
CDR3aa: CASSRSGHMNTEAFF
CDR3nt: TGTGCCAGCAGCCGGTCGGGACATATGAACACTGAAGCTTTCTTT

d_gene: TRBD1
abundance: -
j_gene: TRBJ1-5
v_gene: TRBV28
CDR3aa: CASSSTGAGGNQPQHF
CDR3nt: TGTGCCAGCAGTTCCACAGGGGCGGGTGGAAATCAGCCCCAGCATTTT

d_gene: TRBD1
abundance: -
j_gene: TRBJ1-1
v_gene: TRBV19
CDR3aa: CASSRTGTDEAFF
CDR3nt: TGTGCCAGTAGTAGGACAGGGACGGACGAAGCTTTCTTT

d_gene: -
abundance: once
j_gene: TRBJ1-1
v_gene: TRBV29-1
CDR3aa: CSSRDLRNTEAFF
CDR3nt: TGCAGCTCGAGAGATCTTCGGAACACTGAAGCTTTCTTT

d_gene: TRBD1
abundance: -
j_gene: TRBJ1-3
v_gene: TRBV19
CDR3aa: CASSIGTGGSGNTIYF
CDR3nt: TGTGCCAGTAGTATAGGGACAGGAGGCTCTGGAAACACCATATATTTT

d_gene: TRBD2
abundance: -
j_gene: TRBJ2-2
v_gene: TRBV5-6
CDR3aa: CASSWRTAGGPGELFF
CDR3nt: TGTGCCAGCAGCTGGCGGACTGCGGGGGGCCCCGGGGAGCTGTTTTTT

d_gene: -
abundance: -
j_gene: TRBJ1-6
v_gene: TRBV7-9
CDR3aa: CASSLEMGRNSPLHF
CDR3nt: TGTGCCAGCAGCTTAGAAATGGGGCGTAATTCACCCCTCCACTTT

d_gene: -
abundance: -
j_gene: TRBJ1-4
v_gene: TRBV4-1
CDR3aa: CASSQASTNEKLFF
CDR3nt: TGCGCCAGCAGCCAAGCCTCTACTAATGAAAAACTGTTTTTT

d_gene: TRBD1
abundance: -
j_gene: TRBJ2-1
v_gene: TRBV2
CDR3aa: CATSGQGLNEQFF
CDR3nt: TGTGCCACCTCGGGACAGGGATTAAATGAGCAGTTCTTC

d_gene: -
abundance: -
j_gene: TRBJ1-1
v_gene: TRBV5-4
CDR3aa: CASSDQGRGNTEAFF
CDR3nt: TGTGCCAGCAGCGACCAGGGCCGTGGAAACACTGAAGCTTTCTTT

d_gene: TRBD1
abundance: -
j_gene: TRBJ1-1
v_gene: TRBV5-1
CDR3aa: CASSLGQGKVYTEAFF
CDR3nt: TGCGCCAGCAGTCTCGGACAGGGAAAGGTTTACACTGAAGCTTTCTTT

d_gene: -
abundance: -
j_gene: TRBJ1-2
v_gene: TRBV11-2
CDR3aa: CASSGSNYGYTF
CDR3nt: TGTGCCAGCAGCGGGAGTAACTATGGCTACACCTTC

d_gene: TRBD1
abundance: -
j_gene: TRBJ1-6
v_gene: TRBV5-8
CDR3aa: CASRLLQGAGSPLHF
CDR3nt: TGTGCCAGCAGGTTGTTACAGGGGGCTGGTTCACCCCTCCACTTT

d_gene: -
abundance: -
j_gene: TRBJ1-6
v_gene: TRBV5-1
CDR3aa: CASSQRDTYNSPLHF
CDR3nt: TGCGCCAGCAGCCAGAGGGACACCTATAATTCACCCCTCCACTTT

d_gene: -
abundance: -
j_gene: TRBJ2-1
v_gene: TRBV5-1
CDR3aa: CASSLVVSDEQFF
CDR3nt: TGCGCCAGCAGCTTGGTGGTCAGTGATGAGCAGTTCTTC

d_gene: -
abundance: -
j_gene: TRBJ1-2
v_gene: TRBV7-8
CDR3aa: CASSPQPGEGTF
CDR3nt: TGTGCCAGCAGCCCCCAGCCGGGGGAGGGTACCTTC

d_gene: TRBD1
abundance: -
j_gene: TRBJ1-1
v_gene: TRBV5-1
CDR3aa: CASSPPGGKLNTEAFF
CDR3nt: TGCGCCAGCAGCCCGCCAGGGGGGAAGTTGAACACTGAAGCTTTCTTT

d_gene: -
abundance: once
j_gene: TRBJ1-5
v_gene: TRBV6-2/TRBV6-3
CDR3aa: CASSYRTDYQPQHF
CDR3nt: TGTGCCAGCAGTTACCGGACAGACTATCAGCCCCAGCATTTT

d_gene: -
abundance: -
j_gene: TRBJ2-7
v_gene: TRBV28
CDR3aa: CASSLTGGPAGGEQYF
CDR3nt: TGTGCCAGCAGTTTAACAGGGGGCCCCGCGGGGGGGGAGCAGTACTTC

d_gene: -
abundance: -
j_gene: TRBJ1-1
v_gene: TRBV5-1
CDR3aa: CASSLRGQSNTEAFF
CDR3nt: TGCGCCAGCAGCTTGCGTGGACAGTCCAACACTGAAGCTTTCTTT

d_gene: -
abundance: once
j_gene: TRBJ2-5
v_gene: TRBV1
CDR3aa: CTSSLERLAGQETQYF
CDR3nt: TGCACCAGCAGCCTTGAGAGACTAGCGGGGCAAGAGACCCAGTACTTC

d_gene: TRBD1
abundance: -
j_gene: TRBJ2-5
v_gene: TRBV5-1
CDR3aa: CASRPYRGDQETQYF
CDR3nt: TGCGCCAGCAGACCCTACAGGGGAGACCAAGAGACCCAGTACTTC

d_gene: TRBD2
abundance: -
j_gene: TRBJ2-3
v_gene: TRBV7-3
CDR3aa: CASSLGLAGYLDTQYF
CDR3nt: TGTGCCAGCAGCTTAGGTCTAGCGGGGTATCTTGATACGCAGTATTTT

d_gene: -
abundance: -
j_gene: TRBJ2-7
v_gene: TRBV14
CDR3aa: CASSQAVEQYF
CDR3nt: TGTGCCAGCAGCCAAGCCGTCGAGCAGTACTTC

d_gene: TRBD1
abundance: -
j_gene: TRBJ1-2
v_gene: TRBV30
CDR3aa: CACPTGGSYGYTF
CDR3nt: TGTGCCTGCCCGACAGGGGGAAGTTATGGCTACACCTTC

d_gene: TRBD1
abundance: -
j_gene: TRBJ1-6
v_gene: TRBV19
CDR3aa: CASSGQGVVSSYNSPLHF
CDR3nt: TGTGCCAGTAGCGGACAGGGGGTCGTGAGCTCCTATAATTCACCCCTCCACTTT

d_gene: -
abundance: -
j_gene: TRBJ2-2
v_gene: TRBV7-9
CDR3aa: CASSRFVSSGELFF
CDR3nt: TGTGCCAGCAGCCGTTTTGTATCCTCCGGGGAGCTGTTTTTT

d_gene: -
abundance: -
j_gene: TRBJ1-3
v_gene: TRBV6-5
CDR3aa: CASRRGLQRGNTIYF
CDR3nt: TGTGCCAGCAGGCGGGGGCTACAACGAGGAAACACCATATATTTT

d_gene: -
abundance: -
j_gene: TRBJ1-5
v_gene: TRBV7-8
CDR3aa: CASSLARGRAGAQHF
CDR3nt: TGTGCCAGCAGCTTAGCGCGTGGTAGGGCGGGGGCCCAGCATTTT

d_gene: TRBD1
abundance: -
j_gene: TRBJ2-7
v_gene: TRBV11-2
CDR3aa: CASSLRLSELGQGYEQYF
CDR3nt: TGTGCCAGCAGCTTAAGGTTGTCCGAACTGGGACAGGGGTACGAGCAGTACTTC

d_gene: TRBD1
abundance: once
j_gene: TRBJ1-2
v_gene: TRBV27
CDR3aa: CASSSWDRGKYGYTF
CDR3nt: TGTGCCAGCAGTTCATGGGACAGGGGAAAGTATGGCTACACCTTC

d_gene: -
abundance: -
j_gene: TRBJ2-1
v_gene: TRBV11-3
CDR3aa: CASSLGGTTYNEQFF
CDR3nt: TGTGCCAGCAGCTTAGGGGGGACAACCTACAATGAGCAGTTCTTC

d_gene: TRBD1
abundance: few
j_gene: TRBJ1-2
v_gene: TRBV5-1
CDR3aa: CASSQTGDYGYTF
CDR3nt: TGCGCCAGCAGCCAAACAGGGGACTATGGCTACACCTTC

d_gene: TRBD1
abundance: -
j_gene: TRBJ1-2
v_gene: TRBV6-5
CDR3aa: CASSYRTGPYGYTF
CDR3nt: TGTGCCAGCAGTTATCGGACAGGCCCCTATGGCTACACCTTC

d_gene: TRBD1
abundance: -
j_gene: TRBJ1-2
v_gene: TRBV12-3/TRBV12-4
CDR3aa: CASSQGTDYGYTF
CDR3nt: TGTGCCAGCAGTCAAGGGACAGACTATGGCTACACCTTC

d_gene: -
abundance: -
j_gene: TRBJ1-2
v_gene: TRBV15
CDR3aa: CATSKDRNYGYTF
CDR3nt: TGTGCCACCAGCAAGGACAGAAACTATGGCTACACCTTC

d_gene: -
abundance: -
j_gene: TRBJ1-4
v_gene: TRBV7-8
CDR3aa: CASSFKLGRQRGGEKLFF
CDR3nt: TGTGCCAGCAGCTTCAAACTCGGGAGGCAGCGGGGAGGGGAAAAACTGTTTTTT

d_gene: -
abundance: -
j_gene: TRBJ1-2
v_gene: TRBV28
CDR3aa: CASNRYGEGVNSYGYTF
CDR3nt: TGTGCCAGCAATCGATACGGAGAGGGGGTCAACAGCTATGGCTACACCTTC

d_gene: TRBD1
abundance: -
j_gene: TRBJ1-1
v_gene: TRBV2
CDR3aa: CASSLLRTGETEAFF
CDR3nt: TGTGCCAGCAGCCTACTCAGGACAGGGGAAACTGAAGCTTTCTTT

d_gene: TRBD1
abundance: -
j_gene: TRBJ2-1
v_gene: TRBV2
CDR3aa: CASSEDEGQGAYNEQFF
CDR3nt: TGTGCCAGCAGTGAAGACGAGGGACAGGGGGCCTACAATGAGCAGTTCTTC

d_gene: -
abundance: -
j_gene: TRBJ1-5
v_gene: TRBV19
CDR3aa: CASNPRGSKGNQPQHF
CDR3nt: TGTGCCAGCAACCCCAGGGGTAGTAAAGGCAATCAGCCCCAGCATTTT

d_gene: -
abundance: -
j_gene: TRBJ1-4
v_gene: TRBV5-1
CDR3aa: CASSLEGPRGLFF
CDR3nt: TGCGCCAGCAGCTTGGAGGGGCCCCGCGGACTGTTTTTT

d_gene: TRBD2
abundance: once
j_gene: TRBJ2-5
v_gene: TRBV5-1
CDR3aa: CASSFGTTGQETQYF
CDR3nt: TGCGCCAGCAGCTTCGGGACTACGGGCCAAGAGACCCAGTACTTC

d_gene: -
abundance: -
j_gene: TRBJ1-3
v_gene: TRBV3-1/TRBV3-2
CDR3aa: CASRNAGTLSGNTIYF
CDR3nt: TGTGCCAGCAGGAACGCAGGCACTCTCTCTGGAAACACCATATATTTT

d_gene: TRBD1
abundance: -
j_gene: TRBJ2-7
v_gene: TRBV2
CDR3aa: CASSVAAGGSYEQYF
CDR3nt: TGTGCCAGCAGTGTCGCGGCAGGGGGCTCCTACGAGCAGTACTTC

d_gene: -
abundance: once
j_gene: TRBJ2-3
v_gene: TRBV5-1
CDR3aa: CASSLSLDTQYF
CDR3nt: TGCGCCAGCAGCTTGTCCCTCGATACGCAGTATTTT

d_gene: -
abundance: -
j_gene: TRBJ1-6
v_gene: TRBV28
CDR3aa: CASSYSRSYNSPLHF
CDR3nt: TGTGCCAGCAGTTACTCCCGATCGTATAATTCACCCCTCCACTTT

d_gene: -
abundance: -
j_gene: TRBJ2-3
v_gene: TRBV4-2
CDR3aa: CASSQVTDSGTDTQYF
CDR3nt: TGTGCCAGCAGCCAAGTAACGGATAGCGGCACAGATACGCAGTATTTT

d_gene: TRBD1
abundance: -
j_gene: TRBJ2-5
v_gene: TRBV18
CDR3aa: CASSTGMETQYF
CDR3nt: TGTGCCAGCTCGACAGGGATGGAGACCCAGTACTTC

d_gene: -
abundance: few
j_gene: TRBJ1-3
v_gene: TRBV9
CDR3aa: CASSVGVDPGSGNTIYF
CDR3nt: TGTGCCAGCAGCGTAGGAGTTGATCCCGGCTCTGGAAACACCATATATTTT

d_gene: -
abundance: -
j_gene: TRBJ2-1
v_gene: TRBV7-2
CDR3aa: CASTTRGNEQFF
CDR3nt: TGTGCCAGCACCACACGGGGAAATGAGCAGTTCTTC

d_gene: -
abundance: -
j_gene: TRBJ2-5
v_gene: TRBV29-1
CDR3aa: CSVVRGETQYF
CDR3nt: TGCAGCGTTGTCAGGGGCGAGACCCAGTACTTC

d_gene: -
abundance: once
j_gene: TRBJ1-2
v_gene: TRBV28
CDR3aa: CASSFGGSPGYTF
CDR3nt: TGTGCCAGCAGTTTCGGAGGATCCCCGGGCTACACCTTC

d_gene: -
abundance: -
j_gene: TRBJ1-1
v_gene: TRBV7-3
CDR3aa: CASSSTGLSNTEAFF
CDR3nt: TGTGCCAGCAGCTCAACCGGACTAAGCAACACTGAAGCTTTCTTT